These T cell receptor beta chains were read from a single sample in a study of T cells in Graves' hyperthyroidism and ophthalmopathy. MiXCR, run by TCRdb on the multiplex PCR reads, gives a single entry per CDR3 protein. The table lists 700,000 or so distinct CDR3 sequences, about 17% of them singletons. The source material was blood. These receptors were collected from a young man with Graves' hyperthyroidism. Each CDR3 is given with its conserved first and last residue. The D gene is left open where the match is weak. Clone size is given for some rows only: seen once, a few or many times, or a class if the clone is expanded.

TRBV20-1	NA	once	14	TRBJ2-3	CSARFQENTDTQYF	TGCAGTGCTAGATTCCAGGAGAACACAGATACGCAGTATTTT
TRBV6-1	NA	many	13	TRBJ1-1	CASRQALNTEAFF	TGTGCCAGCAGGCAGGCCCTGAACACTGAAGCTTTCTTT
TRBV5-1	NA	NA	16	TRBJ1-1	CASSLSSPGFNTEAFF	TGCGCCAGCAGCTTGAGTTCCCCCGGATTCAACACTGAAGCTTTCTTT
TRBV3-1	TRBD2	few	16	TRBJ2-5	CASSQGLADAKETQYF	TGTGCCAGCAGCCAGGGACTAGCGGACGCGAAAGAGACCCAGTACTTC
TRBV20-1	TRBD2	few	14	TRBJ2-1	CSARIREGRNEQFF	TGCAGTGCTAGGATTCGGGAGGGCCGCAATGAGCAGTTCTTC
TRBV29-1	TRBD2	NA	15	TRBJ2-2	CSVTGGSENTGELFF	TGCAGCGTTACGGGGGGATCCGAAAACACCGGGGAGCTGTTTTTT
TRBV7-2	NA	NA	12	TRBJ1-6	CASSLPPWPLHF	TGTGCCAGCAGCTTACCGCCATGGCCCCTCCACTTT
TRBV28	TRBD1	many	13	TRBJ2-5	CASSSTGKRTQYF	TGTGCCAGCAGTTCGACAGGGAAGAGAACCCAGTACTTC
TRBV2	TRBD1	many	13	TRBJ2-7	CASRQGEAYEQCF	TGTGCCAGCAGGCAGGGGGAAGCCTACGAGCAGTGCTTC
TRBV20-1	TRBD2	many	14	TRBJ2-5	CSARVLAGEETQYF	TGCAGTGCTAGAGTCCTAGCGGGGGAAGAGACCCAGTACTTC
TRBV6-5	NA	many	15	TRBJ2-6	CASSYSGSQANVLTF	TGTGCCAGCAGTTACTCTGGCAGTCAGGCCAACGTCCTGACTTTC
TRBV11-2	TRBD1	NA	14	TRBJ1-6	CATATGPHNSPLHF	TGTGCCACTGCGACAGGGCCCCATAATTCACCCCTCCACTTT
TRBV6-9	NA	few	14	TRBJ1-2	CATKGQPTSYGYTF	TGTGCCACCAAAGGACAGCCAACCTCCTATGGCTACACCTTC
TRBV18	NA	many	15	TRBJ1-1	CASSLLSEMNTEAFF	TGTGCCAGCTCACTCCTAAGTGAAATGAACACTGAAGCTTTCTTT
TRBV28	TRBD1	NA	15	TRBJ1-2	CASSIRTGVDYGYTF	TGTGCCAGCAGTATAAGGACAGGGGTAGATTATGGCTACACCTTC
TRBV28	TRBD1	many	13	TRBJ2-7	CASSSTGSVEQYF	TGTGCCAGCAGTTCGACAGGGTCGGTCGAGCAGTACTTC
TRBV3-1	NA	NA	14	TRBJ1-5	CASSQSLGRQPQHF	TGTGCCAGCAGCCAGTCCCTCGGGCGTCAGCCCCAGCATTTT
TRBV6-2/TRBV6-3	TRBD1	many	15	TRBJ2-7	CASSYSRGQADEQYF	TGTGCCAGCAGTTACTCGAGGGGACAGGCGGACGAGCAGTACTTC